The present T cell receptor beta chain was sequenced within a study of cytomegalovirus exposure and HLA in healthy donors. Primers included in the PCR were 60 Vbeta and 13 Jbeta primers. Produced via immunoSEQ multiplex PCR; TCRdb's table is partial and in-frame only. The sample consists of some 150,000 clones, roughly 65% of them appearing once. The sequencing sample was made of PBMCs. The sequence was collected from a man in his sixties in good health and CMV-seronegative.

CDR3 in amino acids: CASSLMFPSGTDTQYF. CDR3 nucleotide sequence: TGTGCCAGCAGCTTAATGTTTCCTAGCGGGACGGATACGCAGTATTTT. The V and J genes are TRBV11-2 and TRBJ2-3; 9 nucleotides align to TRBD2. Trimming took 2 bases from V and 6 from J; bases not matched to a gene: 9. Germline CDR1 reads SGHAT; CDR2 reads FQNNGV. The CDR3 contains 16 residues.